This entry concerns a single T cell receptor (beta chain). Its cognate antigen is unknown. Clones were read by immunoSEQ multiplex PCR, and TCRdb kept only the in-frame ones, dropping some. This table has under 150,000 clones, more than 85% appearing once. This record comes from a study of T cell responses to AZD1222 COVID-19 vaccine. Germline CDR1 reads SGHRS; CDR2 reads YFSETQ. The CDR3 is 15 residues long. The V end was cut by 0 bases, the J end by 0 bases, with 8 bases between. Findings and caveats of the study: Donors in the cohort were predominantly white British and more often female, and clonal diversity was possibly underestimated. Variant regions that are unmutated are reportedly the target of nearly half of spike-specific TCRs. Sampling captured repertoires only after the peak T cell response. Recipients of two AZD1222 doses showed rising Spike-specific TCR breadth and depth.

The chain employs TRBV5-1 and TRBJ2-3; D is unresolved. The source material was peripheral blood, sampled 28 days after the second AZD1222 dose. The clonotype was recovered from an adult who received the AZD1222 COVID-19 vaccine. CDR3 DNA sequence: TGCGCCAGCAGCTTGGAACGGCCTAGCACAGATACGCAGTATTTT. Residues: CASSLERPSTDTQYF.